This record looks at one TCR beta chain sequence and its context. What it binds is not known. cDNA prepared by RNA extraction and subsequent reverse transcription served as the template for sequencing. Produced via immunoSEQ multiplex PCR; TCRdb's table is partial and in-frame only. Of about 180,000 clones in the sample, roughly 50% are singletons; the top ten hold roughly 10%. This CDR3 spans 10 amino acids. V was shortened by 2 bases and J by 9 bases, with 2 bases between the two germline ends. CDR1 and CDR2 from the germline V gene are MNHEY and SMNVEV (reference sequence). The treatment denotes: oral pan-JAK inhibitor, 5-10 mg twice daily. The sample belongs to a study of CD8+ T cells in alopecia areata. As for the study in general: Treatment with tofacitinib (6 to 18 months) was followed by 6 months off drug.

Broader study findings: Among the 100 top clones, expanded CD8+ clones, like scalp clonality, were significantly decreased by tofacitinib. Greater clonality was observed in lesional scalp samples, especially alopecia totalis/universalis, versus normal scalp.

This TCR came from a human donor with alopecia areata. The J gene is TRBJ1-5, the V gene TRBV27; unclear D gene. This material consisted of CD8+ T cells sorted from blood, taken at week 24, from a patient treated with tofacitinib. The CDR3 DNA follows: TGTGCCAGCAGTTTAACGCCCCAGCATTTT. Its translation: CASSLTPQHF.